This paragraph reports one T cell receptor (beta chain). Its binding antigen is unknown. There are no base qualities to consult, and no much larger clone falls within one base. This sample was taken from a study of blood T cell repertoires in COVID-19 (dated by TCRdb to between 2020 and 2021). Describing the broader study: Samples covering the acute and convalescent phases of COVID-19 were provided by collaborators in the United States, Italy and Spain. The prospective study material was composed of cDNA or gDNA derived from T cells, B-cell-depleted T cells, or PBMCs. The dataset comprised deeply sampled blood TCRbeta repertoires from subjects exposed to, actively infected with, or recovered from COVID-19. A freely available public database, intended as a resource for researchers studying the immune response to SARS-CoV-2, is where the repertoires were released. Samples were obtained from the ongoing ImmuneRACE study (first 160 participants) and from 1,254 subjects provided by 6 global collaborators. Nearly every sample came with metadata listing a de-identified subject ID, COVID-19 status, age in years and sex. HLA class I and class II types, where available, came from metadata supplied by the sample provider rather than from assay-based typing. Overall study outcomes, separate from this receptor: The quantity of clinical and demographic metadata differed by source and by participant and was supplied without curation.

The immunoSEQ Assay, a bias-controlled multiplex PCR, was used to amplify TCRbeta CDR3 regions from genomic DNA. Processing in the source paper ran as follows. Within the assay, amplification of reference gene primers was used to estimate how many nucleated cells each sample contained. To quantify the absolute abundance of each unique TCRbeta CDR3 rearrangement, sequence reads were collapsed and filtered. For each sample, productive Simpson clonality was calculated as the square root of Simpson's diversity index over productive rearrangements. TCRdb mirrors the immuneACCESS table, restricted to in-frame sequences. Some clones are absent from its copies; in checked studies, under half trace to an unresolved V gene, and the reason for the others is unknown. V, J and clone size reflect that table, while D and trimming were determined from the DNA. Here the sample has some 220,000 clones; about 79% occur a single time. About 10% of the sample rests with the top ten.

Each collaborating institution followed its own protocols to collect whole blood in K2EDTA tubes. For TCRbeta analysis, collaborators shipped samples in one of three forms: frozen whole blood, isolated PBMCs, or DNA extracted from either of those sample types. Sequenced material: peripheral blood. The sequence derives from a man aged 50 to 60 with active or convalescent COVID-19.

The sequence in DNA is TGTGCCAGCAGCTTATTTACGGGAGTACTGAACACTGAAGCTTTCTTT. Translated, this gives CASSLFTGVLNTEAFF. The chain links TRBV7-9 with TRBJ1-1, with an unclear D gene assignment. V and J lose 2 bases and 0 bases, and a span of 13 bases separates them. CDR1 and CDR2 (SEHNR, FQNEAQ) derive from the germline V gene (reference sequence). Including cysteine and phenylalanine, the CDR3 has 16 amino acids. The DNA shown is the 48-base CDR3, in frame from base 1.